This TCR beta chain was recorded in a study of shared clonotypes between healthy human individuals. Regarding the study as a whole: Specimens sampled were limited to blood, with tissue repertoires likely differing.

The assay ran at deep level. Approximately 300 ng DNA, roughly 28,000 T cell genomes, went into unsorted PBMC replicate PCRs. The authors sequenced unsorted PBMC DNA on ten immunoSEQ deep assay plates. Assay used: immunoSEQ multiplex PCR; TCRdb lists only in-frame clones, some missing. The table records approximately 460,000 clones, 70% to 80% of them present only once. Germline V gene sequence: CDR1 SQVTM, CDR2 ANQGSEA. The CDR3 totals 13 residues. Note on this clone: Its antigen is as yet unknown. Possible read error: a much larger clone is one base away.

This rearrangement joins TRBV29-1 to TRBJ1-5; maybe TRBD1 (6 bases). The material sequenced was PBMCs. The sequence was collected from a woman aged 40-49 years in good health. Some clones in this sample may be carry-over from other donors' samples. CDR3 sequence (DNA): TGCAGCGTTAGGGGGGATAGCAATCGGCCCCAGCATTTT. It encodes CSVRGDSNRPQHF.